These T cell receptor beta chains were read from a single sample in a study of blood T cell repertoires in COVID-19. Measured with immunoSEQ multiplex PCR; TCRdb has only the in-frame clones, and not every one. The sample has approximately 170,000 clones; around 80% are singletons. What was sequenced was peripheral blood. These receptors all stem from a woman older than 75 with acute or convalescent COVID-19. The CDR3 runs from the conserved cysteine through the conserved F or W. The D gene is left open where the match is weak. Only some rows state a clone size, as once, few, many or a class for expanded clones.

clone_size j_call v_call d_call cdr3_aa cdr3_nt
. TRBJ2-3 TRBV5-1 TRBD2 CASSLFSGRSSDTQYF TGCGCCAGCAGCTTGTTTAGCGGGAGATCGTCAGATACGCAGTATTTT
. TRBJ1-3 TRBV19 . CASSRAGSGNTIYF TGTGCCAGTAGTAGGGCAGGCTCTGGAAACACCATATATTTT
once TRBJ2-7 TRBV21-1 . CASRKLRTGLSYEQYF TGTGCCAGCAGAAAACTCCGCACAGGGTTGTCCTACGAGCAGTACTTC
. TRBJ2-1 TRBV2 TRBD2 CASTRLAGAMGQFF TGTGCCAGCACTCGGCTAGCGGGAGCGATGGGGCAGTTCTTC
once TRBJ2-1 TRBV4-3 TRBD2 CASSQDQASGGGEQFF TGCGCCAGCAGCCAAGATCAGGCTAGCGGGGGGGGTGAGCAGTTCTTC
. TRBJ1-1 TRBV7-6 . CASSSEGERAFF TGTGCCAGCAGCTCCGAAGGGGAAAGAGCTTTCTTT
. TRBJ2-2 TRBV4-2 TRBD1 CASSQATGTGELFF TGTGCCAGCAGCCAAGCGACAGGGACCGGGGAGCTGTTTTTT
. TRBJ1-2 TRBV28 . CASGGGANYGYTF TGTGCCAGCGGAGGCGGAGCTAACTATGGCTACACCTTC
few TRBJ1-6 TRBV18 . CASSPQTPIVSPLHF TGTGCCAGCTCACCTCAGACTCCAATCGTTTCACCCCTCCACTTT
few TRBJ1-3 TRBV4-2 . CASSQDRGAGNTIYF TGTGCCAGCAGCCAAGATCGTGGAGCAGGAAACACCATATATTTT
. TRBJ1-5 TRBV4-1 TRBD1 CASSQIRTGLNQPQHF TGCGCCAGCAGCCAGATACGGACAGGGCTAAATCAGCCCCAGCATTTT
. TRBJ2-7 TRBV5-5 TRBD1 CASSPEIRDRGLREQYF TGTGCCAGCAGCCCTGAAATTCGGGACAGGGGGCTTCGGGAGCAGTACTTC
few TRBJ2-1 TRBV19 TRBD1 CASSPRGYNEQFF TGTGCCAGTAGCCCCAGGGGGTACAATGAGCAGTTCTTC
few TRBJ1-5 TRBV2 . CASSEAGVVGQPQHF TGTGCCAGCAGTGAAGCAGGGGTTGTGGGTCAGCCCCAGCATTTT
. TRBJ2-5 TRBV30 . CAWSVAGGRGTQYF TGTGCCTGGAGTGTAGCCGGGGGGCGGGGGACCCAGTACTTC
. TRBJ1-1 TRBV27 TRBD1 CASSPGQGWVTEAFF TGTGCCAGCAGTCCAGGACAGGGCTGGGTCACTGAAGCTTTCTTT
few TRBJ1-5 TRBV19 . CASGIGVQPQHF TGTGCCAGTGGGATCGGGGTTCAGCCCCAGCATTTT
. TRBJ1-2 TRBV28 TRBD1 CASSTTGGGDGYTF TGTGCCAGCAGTACAACAGGGGGCGGCGATGGCTACACCTTC
once TRBJ2-1 TRBV5-4 TRBD2 CASGWLLAGGNEQFF TGTGCCAGCGGGTGGTTGCTAGCGGGAGGGAATGAGCAGTTCTTC
once TRBJ2-3 TRBV30 . CAHAGGGLGDTQYF TGTGCCCACGCCGGAGGGGGCCTAGGGGATACGCAGTATTTT
. TRBJ2-1 TRBV27 TRBD2 CASSSLAGDSYNEQFF TGTGCCAGCAGTTCTTTAGCGGGGGACTCCTACAATGAGCAGTTCTTC
few TRBJ1-3 TRBV19 . CASSTRTDFSSGNTIYF TGTGCCAGTAGTACCCGGACAGACTTCAGCTCTGGAAACACCATATATTTT
. TRBJ2-5 TRBV5-6 TRBD2 CASSRQASGRTGETQYF TGTGCCAGCAGCCGGCAGGCTAGCGGGAGAACTGGAGAGACCCAGTACTTC
. TRBJ1-1 TRBV7-9 . CASSYNRITEAFF TGTGCCAGCAGCTATAACAGAATCACTGAAGCTTTCTTT
. TRBJ1-6 TRBV19 . CASSTQGHNSPLHF TGTGCCAGTAGTACCCAGGGCCATAATTCACCCCTCCACTTT
. TRBJ2-4 TRBV5-1 TRBD1 CASSEQGERDIQYF TGCGCCAGCAGCGAACAGGGGGAGCGGGACATTCAGTACTTC
. TRBJ1-2 TRBV5-1 TRBD1 CASSPGTGDGYTF TGCGCCAGCAGCCCCGGGACAGGGGATGGCTACACCTTC
. TRBJ2-7 TRBV4-2 TRBD2 CASSQGLAGGRFYEQYF TGTGCCAGCAGCCAAGGGCTAGCGGGAGGCCGCTTCTACGAGCAGTACTTC
. TRBJ2-1 TRBV10-3 TRBD2 CAISYSSGGYSYNEQFF TGTGCCATCAGTTATTCTAGCGGGGGATACTCTTACAATGAGCAGTTCTTC
. TRBJ2-3 TRBV5-4 . CASSLTRGGTDTQYF TGTGCCAGCAGCTTGACGAGGGGGGGTACAGATACGCAGTATTTT
. TRBJ1-4 TRBV18 TRBD1 CASSPGQGRWVFF TGTGCCAGCTCACCAGGACAGGGCCGTTGGGTGTTTTTT
. TRBJ2-2 TRBV18 . CASSHGQRNTGELFF TGTGCCAGCTCGCACGGACAGAGGAACACCGGGGAGCTGTTTTTT
. TRBJ1-5 TRBV5-1 . CASSLGLRDQPQHF TGCGCCAGCAGCTTGGGGCTCCGTGATCAGCCCCAGCATTTT
. TRBJ2-7 TRBV2 TRBD2 CACRRRGGLGTLLSSYEQYF TGTGCCTGCCGCCGTCGGGGGGGACTGGGGACACTTCTAAGCTCCTACGAGCAGTACTTC
. TRBJ1-2 TRBV5-6 TRBD1 CASSLWTGSANYGYTF TGTGCCAGCAGCTTGTGGACAGGGTCAGCTAACTATGGCTACACCTTC
. TRBJ2-1 TRBV18 . CASTRVGRAVDEQFF TGTGCCAGCACACGAGTCGGCAGGGCGGTCGATGAGCAGTTCTTC
. TRBJ1-5 TRBV5-5 TRBD1 CASSYGTGDQPQHF TGTGCCAGCAGCTACGGGACAGGGGATCAGCCCCAGCATTTT
. TRBJ1-1 TRBV5-1 . CASSLEPGHMNTEAFF TGCGCCAGCAGCTTGGAGCCAGGGCACATGAACACTGAAGCTTTCTTT
. TRBJ2-3 TRBV25-1 TRBD2 CASSASGRTDTQYF TGTGCCAGCAGTGCTAGCGGGAGGACAGATACGCAGTATTTT
. TRBJ2-2 TRBV18 . CASSPREGTGELFF TGTGCCAGCTCACCGCGGGAAGGCACCGGGGAGCTGTTTTTT
. TRBJ1-3 TRBV11-2 . CASSYNSGGQLGNTIYF TGTGCCAGCAGCTACAACTCAGGCGGACAGCTTGGAAACACCATATATTTT
. TRBJ1-2 TRBV11-3 TRBD1 CASSLDDRGPSFYGYTF TGTGCCAGCAGCTTAGATGACAGGGGGCCATCCTTCTATGGCTACACCTTC
. TRBJ1-2 TRBV19 . CASSRDYYGYTF TGTGCCAGCAGCCGGGACTACTATGGCTACACCTTC
. TRBJ2-7 TRBV11-2 . CASSLVLRDEQYF TGTGCCAGCAGCTTAGTATTGAGGGACGAGCAGTACTTC
. TRBJ1-2 TRBV3-1/TRBV3-2 TRBD1 CASSLGTGTGRGLGGYTF TGTGCCAGCAGCCTTGGAACTGGGACAGGGAGAGGTTTGGGTGGCTACACCTTC
. TRBJ2-2 TRBV5-4 TRBD2 CASTPGLAGVTGELFF TGTGCCAGCACGCCGGGACTAGCGGGAGTCACCGGGGAGCTGTTTTTT
. TRBJ1-1 TRBV4-2 TRBD1 CASSPGQLNTEAFF TGTGCCAGCAGCCCGGGACAGCTGAACACTGAAGCTTTCTTT
. TRBJ2-3 TRBV5-6 . CASRKGFTDTQYF TGTGCCAGCAGGAAGGGGTTCACAGATACGCAGTATTTT
. TRBJ1-4 TRBV6-5 . CASSYSMRVGQKKLFF TGTGCCAGCAGTTACTCGATGCGGGTGGGACAAAAAAAACTGTTTTTT
few TRBJ1-4 TRBV6-5 . CASSPRTVAEKLFF TGTGCCAGCAGTCCTAGGACAGTTGCTGAAAAACTGTTTTTT
. TRBJ2-7 TRBV5-1 . CASSKTVSSSYEQYF TGCGCCAGCAGCAAGACAGTTTCTAGCTCCTACGAGCAGTACTTC
. TRBJ2-3 TRBV7-9 . CASSLRTGITDTQYF TGTGCCAGCAGCTTACGAACAGGGATCACAGATACGCAGTATTTT
. TRBJ1-6 TRBV6-5 . CASTRGIVDSPLHF TGTGCCAGCACCCGCGGCATTGTGGATTCACCCCTCCACTTT
. TRBJ2-5 TRBV18 TRBD2 CASSPSGGQETQYF TGTGCCAGCTCACCCTCCGGGGGGCAAGAGACCCAGTACTTC
. TRBJ2-3 TRBV18 TRBD2 CASSPGLAGADTQYF TGTGCCAGCTCACCAGGACTAGCGGGAGCAGATACGCAGTATTTT
. TRBJ2-2 TRBV11-2 TRBD1 CASSLDQGAGELFF TGTGCCAGCAGCTTAGATCAGGGGGCCGGGGAGCTGTTTTTT
. TRBJ1-6 TRBV14 . CASSQVYRDSPLHF TGTGCCAGCAGCCAAGTTTACAGGGACTCACCCCTCCACTTT